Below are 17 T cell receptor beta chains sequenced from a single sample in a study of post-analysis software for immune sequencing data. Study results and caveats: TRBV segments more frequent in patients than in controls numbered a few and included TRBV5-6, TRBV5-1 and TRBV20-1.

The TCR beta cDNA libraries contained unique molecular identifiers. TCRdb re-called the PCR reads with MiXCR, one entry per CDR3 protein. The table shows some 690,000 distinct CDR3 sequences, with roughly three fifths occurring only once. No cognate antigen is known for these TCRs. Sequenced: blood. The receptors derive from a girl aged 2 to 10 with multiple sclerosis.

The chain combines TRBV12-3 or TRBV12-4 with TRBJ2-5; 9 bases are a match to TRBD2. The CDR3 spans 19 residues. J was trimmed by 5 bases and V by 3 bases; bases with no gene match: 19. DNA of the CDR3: TGTGCCAGCAGTTTTCGGCCCTTGAGCGGGGGGCCGCCCCCCGAGACCCAGTACTTC. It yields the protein CASSFRPLSGGPPPETQYF.

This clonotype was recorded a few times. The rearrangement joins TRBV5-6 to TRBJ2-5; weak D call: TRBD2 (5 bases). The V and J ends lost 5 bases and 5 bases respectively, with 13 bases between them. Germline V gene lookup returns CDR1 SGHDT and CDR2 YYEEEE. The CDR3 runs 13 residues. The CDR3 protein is CASSPVRRETQYF. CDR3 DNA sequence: TGTGCCAGCAGTCCAGTGAGGAGGGAGACCCAGTACTTC. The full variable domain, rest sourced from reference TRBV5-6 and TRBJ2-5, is DAGVTQSPTHLIKTRGQQVTLRCSPKSGHDTVSWYQQALGQGPQFIFQYYEEEERQRGNFPDRFSGHQFPNYSSELNVNALLLGDSALYLCASSPVRRETQYFGPGTRLLVL.

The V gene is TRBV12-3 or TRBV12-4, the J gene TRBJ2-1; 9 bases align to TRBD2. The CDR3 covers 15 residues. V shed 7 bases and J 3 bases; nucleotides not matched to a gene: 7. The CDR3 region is CASTPGLANYNEQFF. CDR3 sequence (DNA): TGTGCCAGCACCCCGGGACTAGCCAACTACAATGAGCAGTTCTTC.

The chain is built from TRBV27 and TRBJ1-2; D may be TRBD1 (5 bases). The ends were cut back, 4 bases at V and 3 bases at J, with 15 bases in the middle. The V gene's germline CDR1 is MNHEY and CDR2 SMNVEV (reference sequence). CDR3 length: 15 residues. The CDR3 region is CASSSANGGDYGYTF. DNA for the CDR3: TGTGCCAGCAGTTCCGCGAACGGGGGGGACTATGGCTACACCTTC.

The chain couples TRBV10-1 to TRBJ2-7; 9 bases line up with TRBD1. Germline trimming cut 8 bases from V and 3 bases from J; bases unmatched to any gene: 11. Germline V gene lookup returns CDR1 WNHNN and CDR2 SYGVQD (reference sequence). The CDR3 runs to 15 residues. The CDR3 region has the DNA TGCGCCAGCCCAGCCGGGACAGGGCACCTCTACGAGCAGTACTTC. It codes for CASPAGTGHLYEQYF.

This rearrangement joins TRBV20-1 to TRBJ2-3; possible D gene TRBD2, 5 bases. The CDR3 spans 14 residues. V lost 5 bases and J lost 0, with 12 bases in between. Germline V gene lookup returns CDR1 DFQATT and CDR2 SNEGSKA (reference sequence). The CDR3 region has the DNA TGCAGTGCTCCCGGGGTAGCTAGCACAGATACGCAGTATTTT. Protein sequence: CSAPGVASTDTQYF.

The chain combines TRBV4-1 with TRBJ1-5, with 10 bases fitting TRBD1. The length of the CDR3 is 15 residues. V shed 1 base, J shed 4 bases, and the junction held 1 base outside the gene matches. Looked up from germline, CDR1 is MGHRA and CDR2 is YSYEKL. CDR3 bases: TGCGCCAGCAGCCAAGCGGGACAGGGGAATCAGCCCCAGCATTTT. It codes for CASSQAGQGNQPQHF.

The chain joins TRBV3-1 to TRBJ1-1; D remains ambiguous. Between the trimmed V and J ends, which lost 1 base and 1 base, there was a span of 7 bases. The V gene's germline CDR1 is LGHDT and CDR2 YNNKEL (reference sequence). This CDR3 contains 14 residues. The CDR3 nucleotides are TGTGCCAGCAGCCAAGGAGGAACGAACACTGAAGCTTTCTTT. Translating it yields CASSQGGTNTEAFF. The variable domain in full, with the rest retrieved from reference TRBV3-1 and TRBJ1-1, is DTAVSQTPKYLVTQMGNDKSIKCEQNLGHDTMYWYKQDSKKFLKIMFSYNNKELIINETVPNRFSPKSPDKAHLNLHINSLELGDSAVYFCASSQGGTNTEAFFGQGTRLTVV.

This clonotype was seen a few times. In DNA form, the CDR3 reads TGTGCCAGCAGCTTGTTGGGGGCCGAGACCCAGTACTTC. It encodes CASSLLGAETQYF. J is TRBJ2-4 and V is TRBV7-2; D may be TRBD1 (6 bases). TRBJ2-5 explains the end of the DNA better; the J call may be wrong. CDR3 length equals 13 residues. The germline V gene has CDR1 SGHTA and CDR2 FQGNSA.

The CDR3 DNA sequence: TGTGCCAGCCGCGACAGATATCAGCATTTT. The encoded protein is CASRDRYQHF. The chain joins TRBV19 to TRBJ1-5, with D perhaps TRBD1 (5 bases). Germline loops: CDR1 LNHDA, CDR2 SQIVND (reference sequence). The CDR3 runs to 10 residues. The V gene lost 9 bases and the J gene lost 13 bases, with 13 bases spanning the gap.

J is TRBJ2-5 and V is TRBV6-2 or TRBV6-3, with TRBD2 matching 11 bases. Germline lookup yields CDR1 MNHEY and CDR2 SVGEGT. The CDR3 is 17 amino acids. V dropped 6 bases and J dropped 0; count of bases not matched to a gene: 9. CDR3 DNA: TGTGCCAGCAGCCCAGCCGGGACTAGCGGAAACCAAGAGACCCAGTACTTC. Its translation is CASSPAGTSGNQETQYF.

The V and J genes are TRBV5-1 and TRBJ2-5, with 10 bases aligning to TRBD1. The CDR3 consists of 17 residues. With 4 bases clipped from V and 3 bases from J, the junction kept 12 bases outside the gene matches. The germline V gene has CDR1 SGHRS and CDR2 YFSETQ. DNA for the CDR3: TGCGCCAGCAGCCGTCGAATTTCCGGGACAGGGGAAGAGACCCAGTACTTC. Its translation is CASSRRISGTGEETQYF.

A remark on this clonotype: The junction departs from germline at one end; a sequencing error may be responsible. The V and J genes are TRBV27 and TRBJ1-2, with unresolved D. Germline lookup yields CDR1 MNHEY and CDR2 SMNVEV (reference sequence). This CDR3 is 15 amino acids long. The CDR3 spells CASREDFRGLSGCTF. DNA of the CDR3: TGTGCCAGCAGGGAGGACTTCCGGGGTTTATCTGGCTGCACCTTC.

CDR3 coding DNA: TGTGCCATCAGTGGAGGGAACGAGCAGTACTTC. This sequence encodes CAISGGNEQYF. The V gene is TRBV10-3, the J gene TRBJ2-7; maybe TRBD2 (5 bases). Germline V CDR1 and CDR2: ENHRY, SYGVKD. Deletions cut 4 bases from V and 5 bases from J, with 6 bases between. This CDR3 is 11 amino acids long.

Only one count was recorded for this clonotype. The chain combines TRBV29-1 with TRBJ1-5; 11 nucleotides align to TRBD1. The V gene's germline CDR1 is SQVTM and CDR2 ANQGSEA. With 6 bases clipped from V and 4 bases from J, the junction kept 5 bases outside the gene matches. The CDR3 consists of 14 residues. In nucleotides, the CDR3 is TGCAGCGTATTAGGACAGGGGGCTAATCAGCCCCAGCATTTT. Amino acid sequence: CSVLGQGANQPQHF.

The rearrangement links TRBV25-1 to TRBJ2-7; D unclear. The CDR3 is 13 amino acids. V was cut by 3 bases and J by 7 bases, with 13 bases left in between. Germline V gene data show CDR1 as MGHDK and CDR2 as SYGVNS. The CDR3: CASSEKGPREQYF. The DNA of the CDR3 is TGTGCCAGCAGTGAGAAAGGGCCAAGGGAGCAGTACTTC.

CDR3 residues: CASSESRPRGRAKNIQYF. The DNA of the CDR3 is TGTGCCAGCAGTGAATCAAGGCCCAGGGGAAGGGCCAAAAACATTCAGTACTTC. The chain employs TRBV25-1 and TRBJ2-4, with a weak D call TRBD1 (6 bases). The CDR3 loop spans 18 amino acids. The germline V gene encodes CDR1 MGHDK and CDR2 SYGVNS. Between the trimmed V and J ends, which lost 1 base and 1 base, there was a span of 17 bases.